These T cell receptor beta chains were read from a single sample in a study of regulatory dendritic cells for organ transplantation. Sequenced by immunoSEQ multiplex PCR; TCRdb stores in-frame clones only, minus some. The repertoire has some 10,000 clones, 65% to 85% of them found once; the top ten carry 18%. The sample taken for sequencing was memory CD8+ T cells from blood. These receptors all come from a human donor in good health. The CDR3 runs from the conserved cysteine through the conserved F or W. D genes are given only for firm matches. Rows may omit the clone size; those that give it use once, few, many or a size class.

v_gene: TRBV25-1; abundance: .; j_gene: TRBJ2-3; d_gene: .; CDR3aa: CASSEGVRWGEGTDTQYF; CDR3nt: TGTGCCAGCAGTGAAGGGGTAAGGTGGGGAGAGGGCACAGATACGCAGTATTTT
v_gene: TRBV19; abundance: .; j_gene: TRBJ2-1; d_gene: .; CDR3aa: CASSIDPNEQFF; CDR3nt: TGTGCCAGTAGTATAGATCCGAATGAGCAGTTCTTC
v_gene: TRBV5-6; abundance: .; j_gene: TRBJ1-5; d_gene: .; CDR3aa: CASSLSPVALVNQPQHF; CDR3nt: TGTGCCAGCAGCTTAAGTCCGGTGGCCCTAGTCAATCAGCCCCAGCATTTT
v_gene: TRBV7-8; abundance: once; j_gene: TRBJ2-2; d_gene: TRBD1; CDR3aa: CASSPWTGGSIGELFF; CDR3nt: TGTGCCAGCAGCCCCTGGACAGGGGGTTCCATCGGGGAGCTGTTTTTT
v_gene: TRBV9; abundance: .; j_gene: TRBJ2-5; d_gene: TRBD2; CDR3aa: CASSVGGGPKETQYF; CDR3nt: TGTGCCAGCAGCGTGGGCGGGGGGCCTAAAGAGACCCAGTACTTC
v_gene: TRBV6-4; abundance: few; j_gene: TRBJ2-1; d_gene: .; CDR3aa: CASSDSKGVSDEQFF; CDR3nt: TGTGCCAGCAGTGACTCGAAAGGGGTGTCTGATGAGCAGTTCTTC
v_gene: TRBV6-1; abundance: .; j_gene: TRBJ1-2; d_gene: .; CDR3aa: CASSVVQGEYGYTF; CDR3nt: TGTGCCAGCAGTGTCGTACAGGGTGAATATGGCTACACCTTC
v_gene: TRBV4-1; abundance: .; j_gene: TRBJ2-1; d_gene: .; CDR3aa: CASSQVGSLNVQFF; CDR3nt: TGCGCCAGCAGCCAAGTGGGGTCTCTCAATGTGCAGTTCTTC
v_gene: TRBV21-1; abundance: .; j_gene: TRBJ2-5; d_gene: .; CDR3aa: CASSQGTSRPKETQYF; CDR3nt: TGTGCCAGCAGTCAAGGGACTAGCAGACCCAAGGAGACCCAGTACTTC
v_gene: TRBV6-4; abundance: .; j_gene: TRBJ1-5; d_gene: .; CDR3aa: CASSWDGNQPQHF; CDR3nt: TGTGCCAGCAGTTGGGACGGGAATCAGCCCCAGCATTTT
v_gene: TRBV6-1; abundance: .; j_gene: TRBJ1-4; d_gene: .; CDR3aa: CASSSRQGTNEKLFF; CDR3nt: TGTGCCAGCTCCTCCCGCCAGGGTACTAATGAAAAACTGTTTTTT
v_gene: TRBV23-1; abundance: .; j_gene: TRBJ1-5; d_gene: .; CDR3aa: CASSRERRPHGPQHF; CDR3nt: TGCGCCAGCAGTCGAGAACGGCGTCCTCACGGGCCCCAGCATTTT
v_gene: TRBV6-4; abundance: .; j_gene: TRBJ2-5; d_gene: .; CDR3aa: CASSVLAGDQETQYF; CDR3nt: TGTGCCAGCAGTGTTTTGGCGGGCGACCAAGAGACCCAGTACTTC
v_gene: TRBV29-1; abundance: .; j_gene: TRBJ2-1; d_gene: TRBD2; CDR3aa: CSVAGLAGVDAYNEQFF; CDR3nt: TGCAGCGTAGCGGGACTAGCGGGAGTGGATGCCTACAATGAGCAGTTCTTC
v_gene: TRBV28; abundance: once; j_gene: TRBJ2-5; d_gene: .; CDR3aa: CASSFSAGGQAPQETQYF; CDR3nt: TGTGCCAGCAGTTTTTCCGCGGGAGGACAGGCTCCTCAAGAGACCCAGTACTTC
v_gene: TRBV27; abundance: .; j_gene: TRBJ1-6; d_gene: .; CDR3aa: CASSFLEGGNSPLHF; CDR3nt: TGTGCCAGCAGTTTCCTTGAAGGAGGGAATTCACCCCTCCACTTT
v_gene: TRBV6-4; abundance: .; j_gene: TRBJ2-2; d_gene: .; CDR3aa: CASSDPWTEELFF; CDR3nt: TGTGCCAGCAGTGACCCGTGGACAGAGGAGCTGTTTTTT
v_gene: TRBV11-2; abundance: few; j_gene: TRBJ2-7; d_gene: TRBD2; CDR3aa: CASSSYGGAYEQYF; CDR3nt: TGTGCCAGCAGCTCCTACGGGGGGGCCTACGAGCAGTACTTC
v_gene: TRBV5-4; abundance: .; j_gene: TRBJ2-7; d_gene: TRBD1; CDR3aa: CASSSTYDRVDEGEQYF; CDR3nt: TGTGCCAGCAGCTCTACCTATGACAGGGTCGACGAGGGGGAGCAGTACTTC
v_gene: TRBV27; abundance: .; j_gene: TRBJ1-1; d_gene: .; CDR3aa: CASSSGEAFF; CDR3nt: TGTGCCAGCAGTTCAGGGGAAGCTTTCTTT
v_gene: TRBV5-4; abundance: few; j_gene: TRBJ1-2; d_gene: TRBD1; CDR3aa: CASRRQGGGGYTF; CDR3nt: TGTGCCAGCAGACGACAGGGGGGTGGTGGCTACACCTTC
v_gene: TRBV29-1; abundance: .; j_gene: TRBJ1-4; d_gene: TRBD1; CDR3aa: CSVVQGQGPEKLFF; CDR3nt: TGCAGCGTTGTCCAAGGACAGGGCCCCGAAAAACTGTTTTTT
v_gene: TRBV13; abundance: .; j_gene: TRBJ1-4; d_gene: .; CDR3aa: CASSGRNEKLFF; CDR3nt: TGTGCCAGCAGCGGCAGGAATGAAAAACTGTTTTTT
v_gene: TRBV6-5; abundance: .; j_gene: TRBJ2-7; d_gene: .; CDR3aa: CASSSVGATYEQYF; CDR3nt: TGTGCCAGCAGTTCGGTTGGTGCAACCTACGAGCAGTACTTC
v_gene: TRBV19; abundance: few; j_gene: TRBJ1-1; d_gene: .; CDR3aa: CASSMVWGVSTEAFF; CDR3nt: TGTGCCAGTAGTATGGTTTGGGGAGTGAGCACTGAAGCTTTCTTT
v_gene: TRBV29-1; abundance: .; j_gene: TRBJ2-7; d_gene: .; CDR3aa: CSVEDLIRDEQYF; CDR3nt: TGCAGCGTTGAAGATCTCATCAGGGACGAGCAGTACTTC
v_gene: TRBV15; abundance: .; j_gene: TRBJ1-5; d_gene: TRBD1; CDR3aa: CATSRDWGQGAGNQPQHF; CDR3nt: TGTGCCACCAGCAGAGATTGGGGACAGGGGGCTGGCAATCAGCCCCAGCATTTT
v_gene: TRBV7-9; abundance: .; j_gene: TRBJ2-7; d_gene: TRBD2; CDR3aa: CASSPFLAGAYEQYF; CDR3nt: TGTGCCAGCAGCCCCTTTTTAGCGGGAGCGTACGAGCAGTACTTC
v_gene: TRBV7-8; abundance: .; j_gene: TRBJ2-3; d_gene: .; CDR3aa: CASSSPRGDYRGDTQYF; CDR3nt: TGTGCCAGCAGCTCACCTAGGGGGGATTACCGAGGCGATACGCAGTATTTT
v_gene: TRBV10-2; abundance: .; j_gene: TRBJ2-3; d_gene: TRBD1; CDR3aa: CASSEFRGLADTQYF; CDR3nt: TGCGCCAGCAGTGAGTTTAGGGGGCTGGCAGATACGCAGTATTTT
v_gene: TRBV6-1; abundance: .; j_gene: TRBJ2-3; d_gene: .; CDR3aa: CASSGVTATDTQYF; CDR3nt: TGTGCCAGCAGTGGGGTGACAGCCACAGATACGCAGTATTTT
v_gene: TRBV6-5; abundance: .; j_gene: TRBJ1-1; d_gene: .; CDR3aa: CASSYSSGGNTEAFF; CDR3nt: TGTGCCAGCAGTTACTCGTCGGGCGGGAACACTGAAGCTTTCTTT
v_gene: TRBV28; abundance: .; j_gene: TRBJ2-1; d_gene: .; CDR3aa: CASSSYTGKKQFF; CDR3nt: TGTGCCAGCAGCTCTTACACAGGGAAAAAGCAGTTCTTC
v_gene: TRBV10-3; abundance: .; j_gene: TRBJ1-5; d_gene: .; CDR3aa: CAISRGGAPLGTNQPQHF; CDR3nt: TGTGCCATCAGTAGGGGGGGGGCTCCGCTTGGAACCAATCAGCCCCAGCATTTT
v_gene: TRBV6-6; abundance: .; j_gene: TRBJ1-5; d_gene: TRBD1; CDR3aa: CASRRPGTGTEQPQHF; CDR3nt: TGTGCCAGCAGGCGTCCCGGGACAGGGACGGAGCAGCCCCAGCATTTT
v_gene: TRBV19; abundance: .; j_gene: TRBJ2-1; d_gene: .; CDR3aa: CASSIGWNEQFF; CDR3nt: TGTGCCAGTAGTATTGGTTGGAATGAGCAGTTCTTC
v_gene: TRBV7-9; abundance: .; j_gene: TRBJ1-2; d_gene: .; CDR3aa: CASSPGLNYGYTF; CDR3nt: TGTGCCAGCAGCCCCGGACTGAACTATGGCTACACCTTC
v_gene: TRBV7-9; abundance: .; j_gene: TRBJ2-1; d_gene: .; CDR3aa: CASSLVPGPRFNEQFF; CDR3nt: TGTGCCAGCAGCTTAGTACCGGGACCACGGTTCAATGAGCAGTTCTTC
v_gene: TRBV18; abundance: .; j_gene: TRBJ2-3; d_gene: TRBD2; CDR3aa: CASSPLAGSTDTQYF; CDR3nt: TGTGCCAGCTCACCTCTAGCGGGAAGCACAGATACGCAGTATTTT
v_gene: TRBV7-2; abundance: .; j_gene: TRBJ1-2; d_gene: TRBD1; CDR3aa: CASSLVGTALTYGYTF; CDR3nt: TGTGCCAGCAGCTTAGTAGGGACAGCCCTTACCTATGGCTACACCTTC
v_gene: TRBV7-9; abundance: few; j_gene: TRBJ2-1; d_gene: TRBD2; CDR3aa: CASSPRPTTSGVNNEQFF; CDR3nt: TGTGCCAGCAGCCCCCGCCCCACCACTAGCGGGGTAAACAATGAGCAGTTCTTC
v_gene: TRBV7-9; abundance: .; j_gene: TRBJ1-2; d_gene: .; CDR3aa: CASSLRDSTLANYGYTF; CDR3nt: TGTGCCAGCAGCCTCCGGGACTCCACCTTAGCTAACTATGGCTACACCTTC
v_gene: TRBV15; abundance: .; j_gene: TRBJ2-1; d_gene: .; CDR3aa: CATSRDLRGGDEQFF; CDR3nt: TGTGCCACCAGCAGAGATCTGAGGGGGGGCGATGAGCAGTTCTTC
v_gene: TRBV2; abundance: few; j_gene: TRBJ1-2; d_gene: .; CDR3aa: CALLRYAHYGYTF; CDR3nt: TGTGCCCTACTAAGGTATGCGCACTATGGCTACACCTTC
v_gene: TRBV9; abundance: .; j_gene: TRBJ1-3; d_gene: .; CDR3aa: CASSLRATGYGNTIYF; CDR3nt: TGTGCCAGCAGCCTCCGGGCTACGGGGTATGGAAACACCATATATTTT
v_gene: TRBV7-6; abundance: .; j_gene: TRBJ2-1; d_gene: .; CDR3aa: CASSLVSGPGSEQFF; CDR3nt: TGTGCCAGCAGCTTAGTGAGTGGCCCGGGTAGTGAGCAGTTCTTC
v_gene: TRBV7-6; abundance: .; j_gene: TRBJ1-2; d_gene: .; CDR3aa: CAQRRAGYTF; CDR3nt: TGTGCTCAACGGAGGGCGGGCTACACCTTC
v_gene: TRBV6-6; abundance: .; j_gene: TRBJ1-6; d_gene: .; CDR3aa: CASSTEYPNSPLHF; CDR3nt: TGTGCCAGCAGCACCGAGTACCCAAATTCACCCCTCCACTTT
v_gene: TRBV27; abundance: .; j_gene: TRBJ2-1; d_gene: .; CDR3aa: CASSLQGNEQFF; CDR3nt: TGTGCCAGCAGTTTACAGGGGAATGAGCAGTTCTTC
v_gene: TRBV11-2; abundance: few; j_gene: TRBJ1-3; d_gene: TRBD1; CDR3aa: CASGRDRASGNTIYF; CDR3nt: TGTGCCAGCGGCCGGGACAGGGCGTCTGGAAACACCATATATTTT
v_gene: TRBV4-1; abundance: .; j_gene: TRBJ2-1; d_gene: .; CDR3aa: CASSQEFYNEQFF; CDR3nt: TGCGCCAGCAGCCAAGAGTTTTACAATGAGCAGTTCTTC
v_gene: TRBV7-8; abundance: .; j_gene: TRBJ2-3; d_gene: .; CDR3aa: CASSLAMVLGTDTQYF; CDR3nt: TGTGCCAGCAGCTTAGCTATGGTATTGGGCACAGATACGCAGTATTTT
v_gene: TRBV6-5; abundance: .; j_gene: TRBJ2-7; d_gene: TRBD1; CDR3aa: CASRPTAGGGYEQYF; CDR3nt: TGTGCCAGCAGGCCAACGGCAGGGGGCGGCTACGAGCAGTACTTC
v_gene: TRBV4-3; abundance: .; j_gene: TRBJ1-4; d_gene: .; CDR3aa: CASSQVGQGGNEKLFF; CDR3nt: TGCGCCAGCAGCCAAGTTGGTCAAGGTGGGAACGAAAAACTGTTTTTT
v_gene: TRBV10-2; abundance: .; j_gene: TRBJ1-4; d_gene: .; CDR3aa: CASRGPEEKLFF; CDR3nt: TGCGCCAGCAGGGGACCCGAAGAAAAACTGTTTTTT
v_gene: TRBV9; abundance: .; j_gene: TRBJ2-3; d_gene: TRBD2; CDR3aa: CASSVARGGTQYF; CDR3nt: TGTGCCAGCAGCGTAGCTCGGGGAGGGACGCAGTATTTT
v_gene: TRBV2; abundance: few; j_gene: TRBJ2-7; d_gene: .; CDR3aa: CASSLTISYEQYF; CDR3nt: TGTGCCAGCAGCCTTACCATATCGTACGAGCAGTACTTC
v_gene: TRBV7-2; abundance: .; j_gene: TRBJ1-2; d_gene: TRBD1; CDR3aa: CASTLGTGDGYTF; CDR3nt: TGTGCCAGCACCTTGGGGACAGGAGATGGCTACACCTTC
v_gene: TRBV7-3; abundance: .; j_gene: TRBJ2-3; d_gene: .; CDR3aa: CASSLRGARGDTQYF; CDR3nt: TGTGCCAGCAGCTTAAGGGGGGCCCGCGGAGATACGCAGTATTTT
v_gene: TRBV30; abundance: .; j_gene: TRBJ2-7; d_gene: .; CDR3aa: CAWSIGEYEQYF; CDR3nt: TGTGCCTGGAGTATCGGAGAGTACGAGCAGTACTTC